This T cell receptor beta chain was identified in a study of graft-versus-host responses after intestinal transplantation. About the study: Transplant types were multivisceral, liver-intestinal, or isolated intestinal.

Data came from immunoSEQ multiplex PCR; TCRdb stores just in-frame clones and leaves some out. Of approximately 32,000 clones in the sample, more than 90% were seen once. In germline, CDR1 is MNHEY, CDR2 SMNVEV (reference sequence). V was clipped by 0 bases and J by 0 bases, with 9 bases between them. The CDR3 has 16 residues. This sequence originates from a human patient who received an intestinal transplant, so some T cells may come from the graft donor. Material: PBMCs, obtained 16 days after intestinal transplant. This sequence joins TRBV27 and TRBJ1-3; no definite D call. The CDR3 region is CASSLSNPSSGNTIYF. The CDR3 nucleotides read TGTGCCAGCAGTTTATCTAACCCAAGCTCTGGAAACACCATATATTTT.